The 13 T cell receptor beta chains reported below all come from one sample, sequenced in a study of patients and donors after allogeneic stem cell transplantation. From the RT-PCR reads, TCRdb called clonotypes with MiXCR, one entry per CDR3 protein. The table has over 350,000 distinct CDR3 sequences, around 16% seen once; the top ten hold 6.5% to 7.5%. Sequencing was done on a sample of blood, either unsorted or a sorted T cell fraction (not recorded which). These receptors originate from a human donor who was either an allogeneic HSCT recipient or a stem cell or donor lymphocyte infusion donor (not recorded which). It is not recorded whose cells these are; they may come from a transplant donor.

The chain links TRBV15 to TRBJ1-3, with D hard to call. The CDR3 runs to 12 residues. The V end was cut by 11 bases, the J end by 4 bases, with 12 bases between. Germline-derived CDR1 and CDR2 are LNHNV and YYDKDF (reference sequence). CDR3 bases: TGTGCCGCGAAGGGTCCCGGAAACACCATATATTTT. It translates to CAAKGPGNTIYF.

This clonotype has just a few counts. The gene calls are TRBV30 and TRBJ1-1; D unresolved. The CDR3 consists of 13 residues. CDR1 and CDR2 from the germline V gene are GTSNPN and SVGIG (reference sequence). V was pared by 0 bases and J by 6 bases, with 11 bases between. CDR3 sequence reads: CAWSVPGRAEAFF. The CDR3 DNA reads TGTGCCTGGAGTGTACCAGGAAGGGCTGAAGCTTTCTTT.

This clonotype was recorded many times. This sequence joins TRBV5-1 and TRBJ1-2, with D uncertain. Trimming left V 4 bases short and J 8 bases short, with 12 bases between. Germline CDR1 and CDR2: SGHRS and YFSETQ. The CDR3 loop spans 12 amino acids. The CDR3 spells CASSPGTGGYTF. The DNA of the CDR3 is TGCGCCAGCAGCCCCGGAACGGGGGGCTACACCTTC.

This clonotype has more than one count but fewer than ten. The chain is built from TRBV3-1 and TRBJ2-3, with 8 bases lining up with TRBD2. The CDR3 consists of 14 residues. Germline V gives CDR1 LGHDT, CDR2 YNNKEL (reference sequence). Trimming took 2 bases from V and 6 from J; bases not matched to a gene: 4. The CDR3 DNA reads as TGTGCCAGCAGCCAACCGGGGGGGGGCGATACGCAGTATTTT. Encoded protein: CASSQPGGGDTQYF.

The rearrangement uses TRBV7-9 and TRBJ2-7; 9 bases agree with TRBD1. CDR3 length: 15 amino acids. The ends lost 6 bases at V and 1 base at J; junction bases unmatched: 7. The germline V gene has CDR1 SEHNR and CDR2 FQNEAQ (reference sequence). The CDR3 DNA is TGTGCCAGCAGGACCCGGGACAGGGCATCCTACGAGCAGTACTTC. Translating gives CASRTRDRASYEQYF.

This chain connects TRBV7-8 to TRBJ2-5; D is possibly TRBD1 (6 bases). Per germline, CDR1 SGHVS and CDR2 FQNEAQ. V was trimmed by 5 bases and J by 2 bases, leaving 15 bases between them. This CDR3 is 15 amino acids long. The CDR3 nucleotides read TGTGCCAGCAGCCAACCGGGACACAAGCAAGAGACCCAGTACTTC. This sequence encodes CASSQPGHKQETQYF. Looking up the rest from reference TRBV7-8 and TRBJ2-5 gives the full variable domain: GAGVSQSPRYKVAKRGQDVALRCDPISGHVSLFWYQQALGQGPEFLTYFQNEAQLDKSGLPSDRFFAERPEGSVSTLKIQRTQQEDSAVYLCASSQPGHKQETQYFGPGTRLLVL.

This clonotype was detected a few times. The CDR3 DNA follows: TGTGCCAGCAGCTTGGATGGGGGGCGGAGAAACATTCAGTACTTC. Translated: CASSLDGGRRNIQYF. V is TRBV5-4 and J is TRBJ2-4; D may correspond to TRBD1 or TRBD2 (6 bases each). V lost 0 bases and J lost 6, with 13 bases in between. CDR1 is SGHNT and CDR2 is YYREEE in the germline V gene (reference sequence). CDR3 length equals 15 residues.

Here the CDR3 DNA reads TGTGCCTGGAGTGTCGATTGGCCTCCAGAAGCTTTCTTT. It yields the protein CAWSVDWPPEAFF. This rearrangement joins TRBV30 to TRBJ1-1; D remains ambiguous. This CDR3 spans 13 amino acids. Germline V gene data show CDR1 as GTSNPN and CDR2 as SVGIG (reference sequence). V was cut by 0 bases and J by 8 bases, with 13 bases left in between. The full variable domain, its missing parts supplied by reference TRBV30 and TRBJ1-1, is SQTIHQWPATLVQPVGSPLSLECTVEGTSNPNLYWYRQAAGRGLQLLFYSVGIGQISSEVPQNLSASRPQDRQFILSSKKLLLSDSGFYLCAWSVDWPPEAFFGQGTRLTVV.

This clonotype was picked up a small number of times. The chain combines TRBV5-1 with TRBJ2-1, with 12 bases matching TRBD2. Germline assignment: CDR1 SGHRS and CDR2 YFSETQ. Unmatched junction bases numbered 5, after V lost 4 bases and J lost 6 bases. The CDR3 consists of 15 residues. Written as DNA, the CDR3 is TGCGCCAGCAGCACCACTAGCGGGGGGTCCAATGAGCAGTTCTTC. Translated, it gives CASSTTSGGSNEQFF.

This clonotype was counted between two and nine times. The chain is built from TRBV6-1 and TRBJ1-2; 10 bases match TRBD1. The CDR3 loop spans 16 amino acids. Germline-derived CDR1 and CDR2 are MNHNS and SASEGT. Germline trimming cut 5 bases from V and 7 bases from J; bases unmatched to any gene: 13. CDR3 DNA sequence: TGTGCCAGCAGTCCACAGCTCGACAGGGGGCGAGGTGGCTACACCTTC. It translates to CASSPQLDRGRGGYTF.

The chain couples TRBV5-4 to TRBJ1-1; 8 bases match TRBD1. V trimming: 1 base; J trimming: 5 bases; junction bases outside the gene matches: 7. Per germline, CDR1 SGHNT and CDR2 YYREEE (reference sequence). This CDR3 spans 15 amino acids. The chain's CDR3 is CASSLTQGAWTEAFF. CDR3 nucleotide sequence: TGTGCCAGCAGCTTGACTCAGGGGGCATGGACTGAAGCTTTCTTT.

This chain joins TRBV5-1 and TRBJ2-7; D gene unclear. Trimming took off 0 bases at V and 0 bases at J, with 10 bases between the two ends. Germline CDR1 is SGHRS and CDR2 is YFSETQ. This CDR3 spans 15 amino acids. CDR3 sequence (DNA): TGCGCCAGCAGCTTGGAACCGGTGAGCTCCTACGAGCAGTACTTC. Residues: CASSLEPVSSYEQYF.

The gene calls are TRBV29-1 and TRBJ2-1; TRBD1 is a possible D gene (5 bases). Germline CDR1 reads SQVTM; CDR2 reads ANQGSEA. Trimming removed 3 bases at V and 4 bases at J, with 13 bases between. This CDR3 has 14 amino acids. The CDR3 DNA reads TGCAGCGTTGAGCACAGGATCCTTTACAATGAGCAGTTCTTC. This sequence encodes CSVEHRILYNEQFF.